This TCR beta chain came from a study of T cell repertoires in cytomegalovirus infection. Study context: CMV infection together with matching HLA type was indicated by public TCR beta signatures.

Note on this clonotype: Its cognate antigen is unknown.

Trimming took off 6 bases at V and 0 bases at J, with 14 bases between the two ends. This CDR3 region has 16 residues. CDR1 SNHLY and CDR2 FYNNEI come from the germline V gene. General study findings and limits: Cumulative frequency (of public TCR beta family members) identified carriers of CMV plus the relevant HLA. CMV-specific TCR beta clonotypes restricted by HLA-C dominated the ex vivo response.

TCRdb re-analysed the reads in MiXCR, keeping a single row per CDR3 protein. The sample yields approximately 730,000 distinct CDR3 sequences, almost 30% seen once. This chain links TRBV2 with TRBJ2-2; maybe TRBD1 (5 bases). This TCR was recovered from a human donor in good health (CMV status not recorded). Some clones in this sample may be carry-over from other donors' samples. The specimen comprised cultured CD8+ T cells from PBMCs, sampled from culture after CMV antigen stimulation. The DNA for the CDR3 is TGTGCCAGCAGGGGGCTGGAGCTCGCGAACACCGGGGAGCTGTTTTTT. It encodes CASRGLELANTGELFF.